This T cell receptor (beta chain) appears in the sequencing data of a study of T cell responses to AZD1222 COVID-19 vaccine. Comment on this clone: Antigen: not known.

Germline assignment: CDR1 SGHTA and CDR2 FQGNSA. The CDR3 totals 14 residues. The V and J ends lost 5 bases and 6 bases respectively, with 13 bases between them. General study findings and limits: Females made up more of the donors, who were largely white British, and clonal diversity may have come out too low. Sampled repertoires all dated from after the peak T cell response. Seropositive at baseline were only 5 to 7 AZD1222 recipients.

Here immunoSEQ multiplex PCR was the method, and the copy in TCRdb shows in-frame clones only, minus some. The sample lists more than 70,000 clones; roughly 87% were seen once. This specimen consisted of peripheral blood, obtained 28 days after the second AZD1222 dose. This TCR derives from an adult who received the AZD1222 COVID-19 vaccine. The gene calls are TRBV7-2 and TRBJ2-2; the D gene is possibly TRBD2 (5 bases). The DNA for the CDR3 is TGTGCCAGCAGCCAAGATAACGGGGCCGGGGAGCTGTTTTTT. It is translated as CASSQDNGAGELFF. The entire variable domain, with the rest obtained from reference TRBV7-2 and TRBJ2-2, is as follows: GAGVSQSPSNKVTEKGKDVELRCDPISGHTALYWYRQSLGQGLEFLIYFQGNSAPDKSGLPSDRFSAERTGGSVSTLTIQRTQQEDSAVYLCASSQDNGAGELFFGEGSRLTVL.